This TCR beta chain comes out of a study of shared clonotypes between healthy human individuals. Study results and caveats: Among a handful of donors, approximately 5% of naive CD4 clonotypes were found in common.

The CDR3 length is 15 residues. V dropped 2 bases and J dropped 5; count of bases not matched to a gene: 8. CDR1 is MRHNA and CDR2 is SNTAGT in the germline V gene. Recent acute infections and vaccinations were absent in the healthy HIV-negative adult donors. Splitting of CD4+ cells produced CD45RA+ naive and CD45RA-negative memory subsets. Authors' analysis steps: There were no quality scores in the junction-only immunoSEQ sequences, so filtering differed. The data were produced by immunoSEQ multiplex PCR, yet TCRdb's version contains in-frame clones alone and is incomplete. The V and J calls and the clone size are those of that table, but D and trimming were determined from the DNA. The profile shows around 2.5 million clones, 80% to 95% of them singletons. Points on this clone: Its cognate antigen is unknown.

This TCR was sampled from a man aged 18 to 29 in good health. Some clones in this sample may be carry-over from other donors' samples. Sample: naive CD4+ T cells from PBMCs. As to subset: CD45RA+ positively selected. This chain uses TRBV6-4 with TRBJ1-1, with TRBD1 matching over 7 bases. The DNA of the CDR3 is TGTGCCAGCAGTGACCGGGCAGGGGGGCGAACTGAAGCTTTCTTT. This encodes CASSDRAGGRTEAFF.